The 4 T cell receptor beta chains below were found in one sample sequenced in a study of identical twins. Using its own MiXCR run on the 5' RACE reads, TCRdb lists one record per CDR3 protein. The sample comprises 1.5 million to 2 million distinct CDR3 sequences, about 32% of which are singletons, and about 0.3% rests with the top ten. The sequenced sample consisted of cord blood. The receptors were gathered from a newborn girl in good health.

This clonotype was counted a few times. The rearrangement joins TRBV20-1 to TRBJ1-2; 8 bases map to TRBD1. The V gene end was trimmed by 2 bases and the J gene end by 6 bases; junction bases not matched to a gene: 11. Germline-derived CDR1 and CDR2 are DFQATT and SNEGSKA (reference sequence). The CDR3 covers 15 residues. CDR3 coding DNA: TGCAGTGCTAGATCCCGACAGGGGTCTACCAATGGCTACACCTTC. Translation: CSARSRQGSTNGYTF.

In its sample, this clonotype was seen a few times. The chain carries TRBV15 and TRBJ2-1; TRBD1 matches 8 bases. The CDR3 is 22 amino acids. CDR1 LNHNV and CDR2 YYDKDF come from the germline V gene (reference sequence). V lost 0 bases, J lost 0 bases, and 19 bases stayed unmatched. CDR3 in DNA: TGTGCCACCAGCAGAGATCGTTCCGGGGGACAGGCATACTGGGCCTCCTACAATGAGCAGTTCTTC. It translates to CATSRDRSGGQAYWASYNEQFF.

CDR3 sequence reads: CASSSSLGPGGYTF. CDR3 DNA: TGTGCCAGCAGCTCCTCCCTGGGGCCCGGTGGCTACACCTTC. The chain has TRBV9 and TRBJ1-2; TRBD1 might be the D (5 bases). CDR1 SGDLS and CDR2 YYNGEE come from the germline V gene. The CDR3 extends over 14 amino acids. The V and J ends lost 4 bases and 7 bases respectively, with 17 bases between them.

The CDR3 here is CSVADRGRDTQYF. The CDR3 coding sequence is TGCAGCGTAGCGGACAGGGGGCGAGATACGCAGTATTTT. The genes are TRBV29-1 and TRBJ2-3, with 11 bases aligning to TRBD1. V was pared by 6 bases and J by 5 bases, with 4 bases of the junction left unmatched. Germline V gives CDR1 SQVTM, CDR2 ANQGSEA. The CDR3 is 13 amino acids.